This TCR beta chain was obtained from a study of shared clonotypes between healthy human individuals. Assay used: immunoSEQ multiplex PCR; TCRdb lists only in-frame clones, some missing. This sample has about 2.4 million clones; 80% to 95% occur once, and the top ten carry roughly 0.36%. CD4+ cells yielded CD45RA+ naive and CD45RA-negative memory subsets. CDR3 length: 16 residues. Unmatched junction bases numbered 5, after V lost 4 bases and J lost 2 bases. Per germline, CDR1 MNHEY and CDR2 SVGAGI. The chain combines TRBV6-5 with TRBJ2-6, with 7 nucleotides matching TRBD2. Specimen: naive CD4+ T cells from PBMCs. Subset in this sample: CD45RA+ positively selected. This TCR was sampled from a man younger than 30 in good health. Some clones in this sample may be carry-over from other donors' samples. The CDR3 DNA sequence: TGTGCCAGCAGTTCCCCGGCGGGGGCTGGGGCCAACGTCCTGACTTTC. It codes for CASSSPAGAGANVLTF.